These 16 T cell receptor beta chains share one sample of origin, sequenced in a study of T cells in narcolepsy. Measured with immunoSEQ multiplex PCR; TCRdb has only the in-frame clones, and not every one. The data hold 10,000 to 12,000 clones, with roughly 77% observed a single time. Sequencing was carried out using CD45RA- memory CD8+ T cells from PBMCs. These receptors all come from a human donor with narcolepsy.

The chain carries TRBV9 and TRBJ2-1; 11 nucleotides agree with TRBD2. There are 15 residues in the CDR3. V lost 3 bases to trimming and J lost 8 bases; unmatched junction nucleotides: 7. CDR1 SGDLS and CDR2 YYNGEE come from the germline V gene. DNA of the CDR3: TGTGCCAGCAGCGCAACTAGCGGGAGTAAGGATGAGCAGTTCTTC. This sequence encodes CASSATSGSKDEQFF. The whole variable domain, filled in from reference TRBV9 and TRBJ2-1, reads DSGVTQTPKHLITATGQRVTLRCSPRSGDLSVYWYQQSLDQGLQFLIQYYNGEERAKGNILERFSAQQFPDLHSELNLSSLELGDSALYFCASSATSGSKDEQFFGPGTRLTVL.

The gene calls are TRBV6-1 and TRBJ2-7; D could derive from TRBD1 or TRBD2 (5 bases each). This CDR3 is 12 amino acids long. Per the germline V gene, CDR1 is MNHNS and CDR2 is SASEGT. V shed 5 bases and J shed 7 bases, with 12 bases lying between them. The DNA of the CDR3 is TGTGCCAGCAGTCGAGGGGCCGCTGAGCAGTACTTC. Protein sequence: CASSRGAAEQYF.

CDR3 DNA sequence: TGTGCCAGCAGTGAAAAAGTGGAGGGGACCCAGTACTTC. It specifies CASSEKVEGTQYF. J is TRBJ2-5 and V is TRBV6-5; D possibly corresponds to TRBD2 (6 bases). The V end lost 5 bases, the J end lost 7 bases, and 14 bases lay between the germline ends. There are 13 residues in the CDR3. The germline CDR1 and CDR2 sequences are MNHEY and SVGAGI.

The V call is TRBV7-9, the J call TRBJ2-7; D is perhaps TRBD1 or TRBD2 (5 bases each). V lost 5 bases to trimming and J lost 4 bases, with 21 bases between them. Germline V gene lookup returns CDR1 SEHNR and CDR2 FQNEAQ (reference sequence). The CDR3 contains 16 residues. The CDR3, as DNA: TGTGCCAGCAGCCCTACACCCGGGACGGAAATATACGAGCAGTACTTC. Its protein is CASSPTPGTEIYEQYF. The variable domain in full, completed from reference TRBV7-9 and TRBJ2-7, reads DTGVSQNPRHKITKRGQNVTFRCDPISEHNRLYWYRQTLGQGPEFLTYFQNEAQLEKSRLLSDRFSAERPKGSFSTLEIQRTEQGDSAMYLCASSPTPGTEIYEQYFGPGTRLTVT.

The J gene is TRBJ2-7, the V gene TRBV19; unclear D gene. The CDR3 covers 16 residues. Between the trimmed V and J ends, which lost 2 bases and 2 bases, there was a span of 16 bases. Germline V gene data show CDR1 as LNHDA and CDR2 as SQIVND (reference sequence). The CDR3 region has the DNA TGTGCCAGTAGTATACGTGGTCAGGTGGGGACCTACGAGCAGTACTTC. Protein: CASSIRGQVGTYEQYF.

The DNA for the CDR3 is TGTGCCAGCAGCGCACAACGGCACTCGCCGAACACCGGGGAGCTGTTTTTT. Its protein product is CASSAQRHSPNTGELFF. The chain recombines TRBV9 with TRBJ2-2, with D unresolved. Germline V gene data show CDR1 as SGDLS and CDR2 as YYNGEE. Trimming stripped 3 bases from V and 0 bases from J, with 15 bases between. The CDR3 loop spans 17 amino acids.

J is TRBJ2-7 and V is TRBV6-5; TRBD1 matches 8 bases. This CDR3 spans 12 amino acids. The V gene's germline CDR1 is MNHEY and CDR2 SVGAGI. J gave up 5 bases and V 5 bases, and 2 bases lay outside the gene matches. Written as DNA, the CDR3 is TGTGCCAGCAGTCAGACAGGGGACGAGCAGTACTTC. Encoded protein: CASSQTGDEQYF.

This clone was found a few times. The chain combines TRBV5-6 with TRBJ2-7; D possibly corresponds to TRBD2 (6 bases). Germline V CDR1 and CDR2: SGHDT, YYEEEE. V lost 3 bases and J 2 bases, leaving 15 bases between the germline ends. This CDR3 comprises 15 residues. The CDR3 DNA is TGTGCCAGCAGCTCCTACCGGGACTTCCCCTACGAGCAGTACTTC. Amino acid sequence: CASSSYRDFPYEQYF.

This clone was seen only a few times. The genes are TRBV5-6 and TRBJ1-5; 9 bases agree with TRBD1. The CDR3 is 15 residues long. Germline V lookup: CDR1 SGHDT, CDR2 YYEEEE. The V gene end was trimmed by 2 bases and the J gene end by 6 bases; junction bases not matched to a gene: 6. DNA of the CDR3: TGTGCCAGCAGCTTCCGGACAGGGGCGAGTCAGCCCCAGCATTTT. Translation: CASSFRTGASQPQHF.

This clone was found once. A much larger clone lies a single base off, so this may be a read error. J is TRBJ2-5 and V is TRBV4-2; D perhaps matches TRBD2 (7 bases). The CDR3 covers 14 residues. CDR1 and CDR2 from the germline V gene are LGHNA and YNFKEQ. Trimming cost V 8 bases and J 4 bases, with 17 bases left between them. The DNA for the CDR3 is TGTGCCAGCCGCGAGGGGGGGGGCGGAGAGACCCAGTACTTC. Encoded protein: CASREGGGGETQYF.

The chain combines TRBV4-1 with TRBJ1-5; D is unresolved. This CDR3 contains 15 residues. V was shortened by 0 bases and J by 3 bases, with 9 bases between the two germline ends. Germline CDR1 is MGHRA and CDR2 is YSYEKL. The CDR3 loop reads CASSQDRGSNQPQHF. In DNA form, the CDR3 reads TGCGCCAGCAGCCAAGATAGAGGCTCCAATCAGCCCCAGCATTTT.

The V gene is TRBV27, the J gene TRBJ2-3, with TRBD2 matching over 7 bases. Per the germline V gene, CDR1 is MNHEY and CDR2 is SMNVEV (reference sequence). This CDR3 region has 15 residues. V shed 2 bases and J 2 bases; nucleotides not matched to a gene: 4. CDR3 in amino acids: CASSLGTTNTDTQYF. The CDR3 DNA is TGTGCCAGCAGTTTAGGGACTACCAACACAGATACGCAGTATTTT.

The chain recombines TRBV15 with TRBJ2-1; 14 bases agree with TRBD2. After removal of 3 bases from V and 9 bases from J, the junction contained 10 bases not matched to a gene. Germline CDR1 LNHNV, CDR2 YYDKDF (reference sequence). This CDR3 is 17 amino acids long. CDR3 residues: CATSSHLGLAGVGEQFF. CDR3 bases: TGTGCCACCAGCAGCCATTTGGGACTAGCGGGAGTTGGTGAGCAGTTCTTC.

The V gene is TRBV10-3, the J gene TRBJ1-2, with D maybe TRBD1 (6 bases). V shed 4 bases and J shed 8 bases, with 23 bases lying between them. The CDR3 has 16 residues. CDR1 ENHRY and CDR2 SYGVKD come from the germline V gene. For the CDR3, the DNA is TGTGCCATCAGTGGTGGACGAGGCAGGAGGGGGAGAGGCTACACCTTC. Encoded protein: CAISGGRGRRGRGYTF.

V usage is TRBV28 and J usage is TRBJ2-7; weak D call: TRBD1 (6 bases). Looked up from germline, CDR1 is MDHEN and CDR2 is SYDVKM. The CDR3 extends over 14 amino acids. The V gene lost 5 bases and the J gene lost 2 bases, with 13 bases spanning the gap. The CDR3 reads CASSPTGFAYEQYF. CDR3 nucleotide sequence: TGTGCCAGCAGTCCTACAGGGTTTGCCTACGAGCAGTACTTC.

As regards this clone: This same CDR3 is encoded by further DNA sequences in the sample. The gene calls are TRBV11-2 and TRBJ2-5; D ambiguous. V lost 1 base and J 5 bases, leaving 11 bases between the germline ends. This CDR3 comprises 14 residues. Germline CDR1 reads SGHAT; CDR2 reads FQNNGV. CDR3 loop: CASSLAPTAETQYF. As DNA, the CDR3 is TGTGCCAGCAGCTTAGCCCCTACCGCGGAGACCCAGTACTTC.